The clone carrying this TCR beta chain has a handful of counts. No antigen is known for it. The authors amplified TCR beta CDR3 regions from RNA transcripts. RT-PCR in the first round used HTBI primers; a second-round multiplex PCR followed. MiXCR, run by TCRdb on the multiplex PCR reads, gives a single entry per CDR3 protein. The sample lists hundreds of thousands of distinct CDR3 sequences; 22% were seen once. The CDR3 is 11 residues long. V gave up 3 bases and J gave up 5 bases, with 7 bases separating them. CDR1 is GTSNPN, CDR2 SVGIG, per germline (reference sequence). The sample belongs to a study of Graves' ophthalmopathy and Graves' hyperthyroidism. The study, taken as a whole, reports: Most thyroid clonotypes with frequency above 0.001 were detected in blood too.

The hyperthyroidism patients, aged 18 to 65, had been newly diagnosed, with under 2 months' duration. The TCR originated in a woman in her late teens or twenties with stable Graves' hyperthyroidism. Some clones in this sample may be carry-over from other donors' samples. Sequenced sample: peripheral blood. This sequence joins TRBV30 and TRBJ2-5; unclear D gene. The CDR3 protein is CAWRGTETQYF. The CDR3 region has the DNA TGTGCCTGGAGGGGCACTGAGACCCAGTACTTC.